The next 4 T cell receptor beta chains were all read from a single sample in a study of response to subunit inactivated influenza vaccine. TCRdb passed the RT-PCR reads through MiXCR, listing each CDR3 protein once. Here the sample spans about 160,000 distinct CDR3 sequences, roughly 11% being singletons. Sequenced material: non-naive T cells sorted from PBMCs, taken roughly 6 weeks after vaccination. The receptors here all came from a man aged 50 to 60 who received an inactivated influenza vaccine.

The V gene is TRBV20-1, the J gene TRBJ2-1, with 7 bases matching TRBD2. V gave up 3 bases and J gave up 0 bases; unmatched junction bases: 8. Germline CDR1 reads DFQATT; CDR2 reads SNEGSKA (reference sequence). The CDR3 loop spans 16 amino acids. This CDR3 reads CSASRPSGGSYNEQFF. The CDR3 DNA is TGCAGTGCTAGCAGGCCTAGCGGAGGCTCCTACAATGAGCAGTTCTTC.

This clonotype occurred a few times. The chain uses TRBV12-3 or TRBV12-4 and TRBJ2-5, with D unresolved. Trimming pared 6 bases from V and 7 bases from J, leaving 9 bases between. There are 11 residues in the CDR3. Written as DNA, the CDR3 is TGTGCCAGCAGCTCCTCGGGGACCCAGTACTTC. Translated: CASSSSGTQYF.

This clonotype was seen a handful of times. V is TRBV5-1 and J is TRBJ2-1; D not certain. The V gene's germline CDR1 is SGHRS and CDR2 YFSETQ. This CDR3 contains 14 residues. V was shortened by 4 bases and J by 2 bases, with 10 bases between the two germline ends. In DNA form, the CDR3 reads TGCGCCAGCAGCCCCCCTCAACCCTACAATGAGCAGTTCTTC. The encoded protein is CASSPPQPYNEQFF. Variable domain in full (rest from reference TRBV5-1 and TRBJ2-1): KAGVTQTPRYLIKTRGQQVTLSCSPISGHRSVSWYQQTPGQGLQFLFEYFSETQRNKGNFPGRFSGRQFSNSRSEMNVSTLELGDSALYLCASSPPQPYNEQFFGPGTRLTVL.

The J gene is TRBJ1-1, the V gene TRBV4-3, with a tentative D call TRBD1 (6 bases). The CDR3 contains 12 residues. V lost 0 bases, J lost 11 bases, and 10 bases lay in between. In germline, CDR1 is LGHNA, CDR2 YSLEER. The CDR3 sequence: CASSQDRGHAFF. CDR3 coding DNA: TGCGCCAGCAGCCAAGATCGGGGGCACGCTTTCTTT.